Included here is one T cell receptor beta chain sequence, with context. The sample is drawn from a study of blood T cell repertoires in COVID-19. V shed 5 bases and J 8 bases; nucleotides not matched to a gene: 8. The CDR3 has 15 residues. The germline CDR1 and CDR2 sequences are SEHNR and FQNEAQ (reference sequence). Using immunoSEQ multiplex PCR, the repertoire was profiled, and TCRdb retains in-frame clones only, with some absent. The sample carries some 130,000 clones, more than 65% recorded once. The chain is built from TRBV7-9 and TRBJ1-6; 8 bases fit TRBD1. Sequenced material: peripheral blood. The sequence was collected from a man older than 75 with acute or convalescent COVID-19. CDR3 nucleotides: TGTGCCAGCAGCCTCACCAACAGGGGGTATTCACCCCTCCACTTT. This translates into CASSLTNRGYSPLHF.